The clone carrying this TCR beta chain was seen a single time. The assay was immunoSEQ multiplex PCR, and TCRdb's table has in-frame clones only and misses some. The data contain around 260,000 clones, around 85% of them singletons. The sample originates from a study of blood T cell repertoires in COVID-19. V was pared by 4 bases and J by 10 bases, with 12 bases of the junction left unmatched. The V gene's germline CDR1 is SGHTA and CDR2 FQGTGA. The CDR3 spans 14 residues. The rearrangement joins TRBV7-3 to TRBJ1-2, with TRBD1 matching 7 bases. This receptor was identified in a human donor with COVID-19, enrolled during active disease. The donor label of this sample is uncertain. Sequenced sample: peripheral blood. This CDR3 reads CASSSRGQNSDYTF. The CDR3 coding sequence is TGTGCCAGCAGCTCCCGGGGACAGAACTCGGACTACACCTTC.